The rows below give T cell receptor beta chains drawn from one sample of a study of patients and donors after allogeneic stem cell transplantation. TCRdb passed the RT-PCR reads through MiXCR, listing each CDR3 protein once. The sample records roughly 200,000 distinct CDR3 sequences, around 41% being singletons. Sequencing was carried out using blood, either unsorted or a sorted T cell fraction (not recorded which). These receptors were collected from a human donor who was either an allogeneic HSCT recipient or a stem cell or donor lymphocyte infusion donor (not recorded which). It is not recorded whose cells these are; they may come from a transplant donor. Each CDR3 is given with its conserved first and last residue. A D gene is named only where the DNA matches it firmly. Clone size appears in some rows only: once, few, many, or a class for an expanded clone.

>-|few|TRBV7-2|TRBJ1-1
CASSWNAGTEEAFF
TGTGCCAGCAGCTGGAACGCCGGGACCGAAGAAGCTTTCTTT
>-|-|TRBV12-3/TRBV12-4|TRBJ1-1
CASSPPKGTEAFF
TGTGCCAGCAGCCCGCCCAAGGGCACTGAAGCTTTCTTT
>TRBD2|-|TRBV28|TRBJ2-1
CASSLETSGINEQFF
TGTGCCAGCAGTTTAGAGACTAGCGGGATCAATGAGCAGTTCTTC
>TRBD2|-|TRBV5-1|TRBJ2-2
CASSLALRGTGELFF
TGCGCCAGCAGCTTGGCCTTGCGGGGGACCGGGGAGCTGTTTTTT
>TRBD1|few|TRBV10-3|TRBJ1-1
CAITLDRTYTEAFF
TGTGCCATCACCCTGGACAGGACGTACACTGAAGCTTTCTTT
>-|-|TRBV7-9|TRBJ2-1
CASSSALDPSLGEFF
TGTGCCAGCAGCTCTGCCTTGGACCCCTCCCTAGGGGAGTTCTTC
>-|-|TRBV20-1|TRBJ1-6
CSASRSPGEEDAPLHF
TGCAGTGCTTCCCGGTCTCCGGGGGAGGAAGATGCACCCCTCCACTTT
>-|few|TRBV5-1|TRBJ1-2
CASSAIPIRGGYTF
TGCGCCAGCAGCGCTATACCGATAAGGGGAGGCTACACCTTC
>-|-|TRBV6-5|TRBJ2-1
CASSSFDAVREQFF
TGTGCCAGCAGTTCCTTCGACGCTGTAAGGGAGCAGTTCTTC
>-|-|TRBV11-1|TRBJ2-1
CASSTSRERSYNEQFF
TGTGCCAGCAGCACCTCTAGGGAAAGGTCCTACAATGAGCAGTTCTTC
>TRBD1|few|TRBV27|TRBJ2-4
CASSFLGQLAKNIQYF
TGTGCCAGCAGTTTCTTGGGACAGCTAGCCAAAAACATTCAGTACTTC
>TRBD1|many|TRBV7-2|TRBJ1-1
CASSRTGMMNTEAFF
TGTGCCAGCAGCCGGACAGGGATGATGAACACTGAAGCTTTCTTT
>-|-|TRBV12-3/TRBV12-4|TRBJ2-3
CASSFPEGSTDTQYF
TGTGCCAGCAGTTTTCCGGAGGGGAGCACAGATACGCAGTATTTT
>-|-|TRBV20-1|TRBJ1-1
CSASRGALTEAFF
TGCAGTGCTAGTAGGGGGGCGCTTACTGAAGCTTTCTTT
>-|-|TRBV5-1|TRBJ1-1
CASSPLRRQLNTEAFF
TGCGCCAGCAGCCCCCTGCGTAGACAGCTGAACACTGAAGCTTTCTTT
>-|-|TRBV2|TRBJ1-1
CASSEIGATEAFF
TGTGCCAGCAGTGAAATCGGGGCCACTGAAGCTTTCTTT
>-|few|TRBV20-1|TRBJ1-1
CSARDGQWAFF
TGCAGTGCTAGAGATGGGCAATGGGCTTTCTTT
>TRBD1|-|TRBV5-1|TRBJ1-1
CASSREAGQLNTEAFF
TGCGCCAGCAGCCGCGAGGCGGGACAGCTGAACACTGAAGCTTTCTTT
>-|many|TRBV3-1|TRBJ1-5
CASSQASQPQHF
TGTGCCAGCAGCCAAGCCTCCCAGCCCCAGCATTTT
>TRBD2|few|TRBV5-1|TRBJ2-3
CASSPGTSGGLSTDTQYF
TGCGCCAGCAGCCCCGGGACTAGCGGGGGGCTAAGCACAGATACGCAGTATTTT
>-|few|TRBV10-3|TRBJ2-3
CAISELGPWVYF
TGTGCCATCAGTGAATTGGGTCCTTGGGTGTATTTT
>-|-|TRBV6-2/TRBV6-3|TRBJ2-1
CATSLYNEQFF
TGTGCCACCTCACTCTACAATGAGCAGTTCTTC
>TRBD1|few|TRBV27|TRBJ1-2
CASSLKRDRVYGYTF
TGTGCCAGCAGTTTAAAGAGGGACAGGGTCTATGGCTACACCTTC
>-|-|TRBV13|TRBJ1-3
CASRRWYRCTRSGNTIYF
TGTGCCAGCAGGAGGTGGTACAGGTGCACTAGGAGTGGAAACACCATATATTTT
>TRBD1|-|TRBV7-2|TRBJ2-1
CASSSDRGNEQFF
TGTGCCAGCAGCTCCGACAGGGGCAATGAGCAGTTCTTC
>-|once|TRBV7-9|TRBJ1-1
CASSQRGENTEAFF
TGTGCCAGCAGCCAGAGGGGGGAGAACACTGAAGCTTTCTTT
>-|-|TRBV5-1|TRBJ1-1
CASSPRAIDTEAFF
TGCGCCAGCAGCCCCAGGGCGATAGACACTGAAGCTTTCTTT
>-|-|TRBV7-9|TRBJ1-1
CASRGRGPEAFF
TGTGCCAGCAGGGGGAGGGGTCCTGAAGCTTTCTTT
>-|many|TRBV3-1|TRBJ1-1
CASSQEGVNTEAFF
TGTGCCAGCAGCCAAGAGGGCGTGAACACTGAAGCTTTCTTT
>TRBD2|-|TRBV20-1|TRBJ2-1
CSASGTLRGGPSYNEQFF
TGCAGTGCTAGTGGGACTTTGCGGGGGGGCCCCTCCTACAATGAGCAGTTCTTC
>-|-|TRBV7-2|TRBJ1-6
CASSARWGRTYNSPLHF
TGTGCCAGCAGCGCCAGGTGGGGGCGGACCTATAATTCACCCCTCCACTTT
>TRBD2|-|TRBV6-6|TRBJ2-7
CASAFGGTYEQYF
TGTGCCAGCGCTTTCGGGGGGACCTACGAGCAGTACTTC
>TRBD1|-|TRBV5-1|TRBJ2-1
CASSLRTGNNEQFF
TGCGCCAGCAGCTTGAGGACAGGTAACAATGAGCAGTTCTTC
>-|few|TRBV6-2/TRBV6-3|TRBJ1-1
CASSYSTTGSTEAFF
TGTGCCAGCAGTTACTCAACCACAGGGAGCACTGAAGCTTTCTTT
>-|-|TRBV20-1|TRBJ2-7
CSAREDLYEQYF
TGCAGTGCTAGGGAGGACCTTTACGAGCAGTACTTC
>-|few|TRBV3-1|TRBJ1-2
CASSPIYMGTSNYGYTF
TGTGCCAGCAGCCCAATCTATATGGGGACCTCTAACTATGGCTACACCTTC